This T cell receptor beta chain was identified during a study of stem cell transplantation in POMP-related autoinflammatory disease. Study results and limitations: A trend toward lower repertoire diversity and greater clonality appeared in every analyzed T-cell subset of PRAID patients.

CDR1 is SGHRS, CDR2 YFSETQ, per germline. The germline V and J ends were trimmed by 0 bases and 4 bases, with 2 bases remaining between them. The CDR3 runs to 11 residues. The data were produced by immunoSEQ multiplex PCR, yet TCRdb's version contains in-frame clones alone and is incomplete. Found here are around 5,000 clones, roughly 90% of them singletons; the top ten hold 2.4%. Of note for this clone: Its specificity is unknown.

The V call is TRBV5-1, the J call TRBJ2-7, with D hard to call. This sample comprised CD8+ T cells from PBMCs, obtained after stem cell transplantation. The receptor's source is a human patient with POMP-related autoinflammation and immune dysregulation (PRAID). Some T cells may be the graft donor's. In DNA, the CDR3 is TGCGCCAGCAGCTTGGGGTACGAGCAGTACTTC. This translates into CASSLGYEQYF.